This section outlines one T cell receptor beta chain sequence together with its context. V lost 0 bases, J lost 0 bases, and 9 bases lay in between. This CDR3 comprises 15 residues. CDR1 SGHAT and CDR2 FQNNGV come from the germline V gene. This sample is part of a study of shared clonotypes between healthy human individuals. Clones were sequenced by immunoSEQ multiplex PCR, and TCRdb holds only the in-frame ones, with some missing. The sample lists roughly 2,000,000 clones; 93% were seen once. Naive CD8 cells lacked CD45RO, underwent positive selection for CCR7 and left out terminally differentiated effector memory CD45RA+ cells.

This TCR derives from a man aged 18 to 29 in good health. Some clones in this sample may be carry-over from other donors' samples. The sequenced material came from naive CD8+ T cells from PBMCs. The chain is built from TRBV11-2 and TRBJ2-7; D is perhaps TRBD2 (6 bases). CDR3 nucleotide sequence: TGTGCCAGCAGCTTAGATCGCGGGAACTCCTACGAGCAGTACTTC. It yields the protein CASSLDRGNSYEQYF.